This entry lists 10 T cell receptor beta chains sequenced from one sample in a study of blood T cell repertoires in COVID-19 (dated by TCRdb to 2020 to 2022). Receptor libraries were prepared by the immunoSEQ multiplex PCR assay. Held by TCRdb, this immuneACCESS table contains in-frame sequences only and omits some clones. Under half of the omission traces to an unresolved V gene where checked; the cause of the rest is unknown. The sample records tens of thousands of clones, roughly 85% of which are singletons. The biggest ten clones account for 10% to 15% of the sample. Sequencing used peripheral blood. These receptors came from a woman aged 80 or older with active or convalescent COVID-19.

The rearrangement links TRBV5-1 to TRBJ2-5, with TRBD2 identical over 12 bases. CDR3 length equals 16 residues. The V gene end was trimmed by 4 bases and the J gene end by 6 bases; junction bases not matched to a gene: 10. The V gene's germline CDR1 is SGHRS and CDR2 YFSETQ. The CDR3 nucleotides are TGCGCCAGCAGCCCGCGGACTAGCGGGACTGGGAAGACCCAGTACTTC. Translation: CASSPRTSGTGKTQYF.

The CDR3: CASSRLSGDRGYNEQFF. The CDR3 DNA sequence: TGTGCCAGCTCGCGCCTCTCTGGGGACAGGGGCTATAATGAGCAGTTCTTC. J is TRBJ2-1 and V is TRBV18; 10 nucleotides align to TRBD1. J was trimmed by 7 bases and V by 6 bases; bases with no gene match: 15. Germline V gene lookup returns CDR1 KGHSH and CDR2 LQKENI. The CDR3 has 17 amino acids.

The chain is built from TRBV9 and TRBJ1-2; D remains unclear. Germline V gives CDR1 SGDLS, CDR2 YYNGEE. The CDR3 runs 14 residues. V lost 2 bases to trimming and J lost 3 bases, with 11 bases between them. CDR3 sequence reads: CASSVDGRYYGYTF. The CDR3 nucleotides read TGTGCCAGCAGCGTTGATGGCAGGTACTATGGCTACACCTTC. Together with reference TRBV9 and TRBJ1-2, the CDR3 gives the full variable domain: DSGVTQTPKHLITATGQRVTLRCSPRSGDLSVYWYQQSLDQGLQFLIQYYNGEERAKGNILERFSAQQFPDLHSELNLSSLELGDSALYFCASSVDGRYYGYTFGSGTRLTVV.

The chain couples TRBV2 to TRBJ1-5; 7 bases align to TRBD1. Germline lookup yields CDR1 SNHLY and CDR2 FYNNEI. V lost 7 bases and J lost 6; bases outside the gene matches: 9. The CDR3 has 14 residues. The chain's CDR3 is CASNRQGGSQPQHF. CDR3 DNA sequence: TGTGCCAGCAACCGACAGGGTGGTAGTCAGCCCCAGCATTTT.

The J gene is TRBJ2-4, the V gene TRBV2; D is uncertain. Germline V gene sequence: CDR1 SNHLY, CDR2 FYNNEI. V dropped 7 bases and J dropped 11 bases, with 12 bases sitting between them. The CDR3 runs 11 residues. The CDR3 DNA reads as TGTGCCAGCACGATAGACTGGGTTCAGTACTTC. This sequence encodes CASTIDWVQYF.

The rearrangement uses TRBV11-2 and TRBJ2-3; 13 bases are a match to TRBD2. After removal of 3 bases from V and 0 bases from J, the junction contained 6 bases not matched to a gene. The CDR3 runs 18 residues. CDR1 is SGHAT, CDR2 FQNNGV, per germline. As DNA, the CDR3 is TGTGCCAGCAGCTTGAGGTCGACTAGCGGGGGGAGCACAGATACGCAGTATTTT. Encoded protein: CASSLRSTSGGSTDTQYF.

In its sample, this clone was seen once. The chain uses TRBV6-5 and TRBJ2-7; D perhaps matches TRBD1 (5 bases). The CDR3 consists of 14 residues. Germline-derived CDR1 and CDR2 are MNHEY and SVGAGI. Trimming took 5 bases from V and 6 from J, leaving 17 bases between them. The DNA for the CDR3 is TGTGCCAGCAGTCTGGCAGGGCCACCTTTCGAGCAGTACTTC. This encodes CASSLAGPPFEQYF.

The chain joins TRBV9 to TRBJ1-6; a possible D gene is TRBD1 (5 bases). The CDR3 has 15 residues. Germline-derived CDR1 and CDR2 are SGDLS and YYNGEE. Trimming removed 0 bases at V and 7 bases at J, with 11 bases between. CDR3 in DNA: TGTGCCAGCAGCGTAGGCGGGGGTAACAATTCACCCCTCCACTTT. It translates to CASSVGGGNNSPLHF.

This sequence joins TRBV10-2 and TRBJ2-7; weak D call: TRBD2 (6 bases). With 4 bases removed from V and 0 bases from J, the gap between germline ends came to 13 bases. CDR1 and CDR2 from the germline V gene are WSHSY and SAAADI. This CDR3 region has 15 residues. The CDR3 sequence is CASSGPSVGSYEQYF. Here the CDR3 DNA reads TGCGCCAGCAGTGGGCCTAGCGTTGGCTCCTACGAGCAGTACTTC.

The chain has TRBV5-1 and TRBJ2-1; tentative D call: TRBD1 (6 bases). Trimming removed 3 bases from V and 2 bases from J, with 24 bases in between. This CDR3 region has 19 residues. Germline-derived CDR1 and CDR2 are SGHRS and YFSETQ. The CDR3 sequence is CASSYPGEFKLDAYNEQFF. The CDR3 bases are TGCGCCAGCAGCTACCCAGGGGAATTTAAGTTAGATGCCTACAATGAGCAGTTCTTC.